This T cell receptor beta chain was profiled in a study of cytomegalovirus exposure and HLA in healthy donors. CDR3 length equals 17 residues. The germline gives CDR1 SGHNT, CDR2 YYREEE (reference sequence). The V and J ends lost 0 bases and 2 bases, in that order; junction bases with no gene match: 8. 60 Vbeta and 13 Jbeta primers were used in PCR. Profiling relied on immunoSEQ multiplex PCR, and the TCRdb table lists in-frame clones only, not all of them. Among some 150,000 clones listed, around 80% were seen once. The sequence derives from a woman between 45 and 65 years old in good health and CMV-seronegative. The chain employs TRBV5-4 and TRBJ2-3; 8 bases line up with TRBD1. The material sequenced was PBMCs. The CDR3 nucleotides are TGTGCCAGCAGCTTGGGCAGGGGGCGTTCCGACACAGATACGCAGTATTTT. It yields the protein CASSLGRGRSDTDTQYF.